The entry below describes one TCR beta chain. Its antigen is unknown. The CDR3 totals 15 residues. Germline CDR1 reads DFQATT; CDR2 reads SNEGSKA (reference sequence). The junction had 8 bases not matched to a gene; V was cut back by 3 bases and J by 5 bases. This entry is derived from a study of T cell repertoires in cytomegalovirus infection. Study at large: Recently identified HLA-C-restricted CMV epitopes were used, and well-studied HLA-B-restricted CMV epitopes were used as well. Based on public TCR beta signatures, there were indications of CMV infection and of a matching HLA type. The study, taken as a whole, reports: Cumulative public TCR beta family frequency identified carriers of CMV plus the relevant HLA. Predominance within the ex vivo response was attributable to HLA-C-restricted CMV-specific TCR beta clonotypes.

Using its own MiXCR run on the reads, TCRdb lists one record per CDR3 protein. The sample holds some 700,000 distinct CDR3 sequences, 33% seen once. V usage is TRBV20-1 and J usage is TRBJ2-3, with 10 bases fitting TRBD2. This TCR came from a human donor in good health (CMV status not recorded). Some clones in this sample may be carry-over from other donors' samples. Material: cultured PBMCs, obtained from culture after CMV antigen stimulation. The CDR3 loop reads CSARPGAGGLDTQYF. The DNA for the CDR3 is TGCAGTGCTAGGCCGGGAGCGGGAGGGTTAGATACGCAGTATTTT.